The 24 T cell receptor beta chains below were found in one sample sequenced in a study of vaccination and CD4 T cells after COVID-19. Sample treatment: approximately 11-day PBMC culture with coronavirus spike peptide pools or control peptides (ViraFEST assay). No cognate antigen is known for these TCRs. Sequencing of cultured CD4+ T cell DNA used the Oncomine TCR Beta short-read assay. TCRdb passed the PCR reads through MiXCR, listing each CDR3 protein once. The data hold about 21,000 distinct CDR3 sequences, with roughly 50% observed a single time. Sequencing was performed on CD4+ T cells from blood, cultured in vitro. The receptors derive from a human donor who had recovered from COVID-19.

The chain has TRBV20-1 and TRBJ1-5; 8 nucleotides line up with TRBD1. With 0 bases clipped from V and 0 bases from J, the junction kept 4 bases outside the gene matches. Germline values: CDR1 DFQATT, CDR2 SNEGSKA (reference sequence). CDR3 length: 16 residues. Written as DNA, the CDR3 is TGCAGTGCTAGAGATAGACAGGGGAATAGCAATCAGCCCCAGCATTTT. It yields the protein CSARDRQGNSNQPQHF.

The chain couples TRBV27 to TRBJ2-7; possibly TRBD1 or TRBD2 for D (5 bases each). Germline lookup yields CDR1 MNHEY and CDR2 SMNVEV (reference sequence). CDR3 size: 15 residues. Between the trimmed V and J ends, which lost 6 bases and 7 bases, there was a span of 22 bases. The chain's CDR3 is CASRTWDGRSGEQYF. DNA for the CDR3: TGTGCCAGCAGGACTTGGGACGGCCGTTCGGGAGAGCAGTACTTC.

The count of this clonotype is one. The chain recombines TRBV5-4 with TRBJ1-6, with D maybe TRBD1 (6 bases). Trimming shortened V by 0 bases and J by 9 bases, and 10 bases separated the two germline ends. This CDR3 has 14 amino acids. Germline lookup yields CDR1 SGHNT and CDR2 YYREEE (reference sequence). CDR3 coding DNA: TGTGCCAGCAGCTTGGCCGACAGGTCTTCACCCCTCCACTTT. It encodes CASSLADRSSPLHF.

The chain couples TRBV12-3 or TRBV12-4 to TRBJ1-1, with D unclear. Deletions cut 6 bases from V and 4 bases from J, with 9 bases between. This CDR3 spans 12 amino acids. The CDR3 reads CASSASFTEAFF. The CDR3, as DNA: TGTGCCAGCAGCGCCTCTTTCACTGAAGCTTTCTTT.

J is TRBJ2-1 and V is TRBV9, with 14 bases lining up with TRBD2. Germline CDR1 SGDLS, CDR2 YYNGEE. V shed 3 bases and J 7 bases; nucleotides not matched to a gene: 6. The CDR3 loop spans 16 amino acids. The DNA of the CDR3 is TGTGCCAGCAGCGGAGGACTAGCGGGAGGTCGGAATGAGCAGTTCTTC. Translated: CASSGGLAGGRNEQFF.

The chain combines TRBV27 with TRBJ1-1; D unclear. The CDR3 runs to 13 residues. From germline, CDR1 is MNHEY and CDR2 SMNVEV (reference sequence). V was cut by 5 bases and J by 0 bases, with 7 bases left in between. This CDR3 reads CASSREVNTEAFF. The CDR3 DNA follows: TGTGCCAGCAGTCGTGAGGTGAACACTGAAGCTTTCTTT.

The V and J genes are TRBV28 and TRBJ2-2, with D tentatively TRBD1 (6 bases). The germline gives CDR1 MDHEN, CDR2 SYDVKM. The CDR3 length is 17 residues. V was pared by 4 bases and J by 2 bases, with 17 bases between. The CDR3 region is CASSSSTGQINTGELFF. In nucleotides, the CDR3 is TGTGCCAGCAGTTCGTCCACCGGACAGATTAACACCGGGGAGCTGTTTTTT.

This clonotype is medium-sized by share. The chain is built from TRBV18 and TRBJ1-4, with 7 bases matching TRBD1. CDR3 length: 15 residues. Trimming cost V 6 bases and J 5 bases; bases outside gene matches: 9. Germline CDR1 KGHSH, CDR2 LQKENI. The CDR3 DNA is TGTGCCAGCTCCCCCGCAGGGGGTAGGAATGAAAAACTGTTTTTT. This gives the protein CASSPAGGRNEKLFF. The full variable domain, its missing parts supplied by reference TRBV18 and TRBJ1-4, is NAGVMQNPRHLVRRRGQEARLRCSPMKGHSHVYWYRQLPEEGLKFMVYLQKENIIDESGMPKERFSAEFPKEGPSILRIQQVVRGDSAAYFCASSPAGGRNEKLFFGSGTQLSVL.

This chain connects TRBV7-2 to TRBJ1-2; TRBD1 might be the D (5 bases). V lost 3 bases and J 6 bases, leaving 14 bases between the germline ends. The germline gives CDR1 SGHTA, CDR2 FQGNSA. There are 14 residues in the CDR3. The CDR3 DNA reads TGTGCCAGCAGCTTCTCAGCCACAGGAGATGGCTACACCTTC. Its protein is CASSFSATGDGYTF.

The CDR3 DNA sequence: TGTGCCAGCAGTCGGTCGGGGTTTGAAGCTTTCTTT. Protein sequence: CASSRSGFEAFF. V is TRBV6-1 and J is TRBJ1-1, with unresolved D. This CDR3 has 12 amino acids. Looked up from germline, CDR1 is MNHNS and CDR2 is SASEGT. V lost 5 bases, J lost 7 bases, and 11 bases lay in between.

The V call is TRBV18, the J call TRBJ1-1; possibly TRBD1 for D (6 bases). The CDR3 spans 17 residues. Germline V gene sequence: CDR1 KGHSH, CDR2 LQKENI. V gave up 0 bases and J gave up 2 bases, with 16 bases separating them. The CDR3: CASSPPTSDSINTEAFF. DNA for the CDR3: TGTGCCAGCTCACCACCGACGTCGGACAGCATCAACACTGAAGCTTTCTTT.

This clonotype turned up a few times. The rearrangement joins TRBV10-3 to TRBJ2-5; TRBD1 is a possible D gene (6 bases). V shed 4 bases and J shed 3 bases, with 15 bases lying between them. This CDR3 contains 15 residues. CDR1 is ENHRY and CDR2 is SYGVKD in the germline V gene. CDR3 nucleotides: TGTGCCATCAGTGTCAGGGGTTTTGGCAAAGAGACCCAGTACTTC. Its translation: CAISVRGFGKETQYF.

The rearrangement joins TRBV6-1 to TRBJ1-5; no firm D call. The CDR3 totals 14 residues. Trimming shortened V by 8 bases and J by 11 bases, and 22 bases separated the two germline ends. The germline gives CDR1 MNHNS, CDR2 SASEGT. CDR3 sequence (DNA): TGTGCCAGCGACTCCAATAGTGGAGATCATTCCCAGCATTTT. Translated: CASDSNSGDHSQHF.

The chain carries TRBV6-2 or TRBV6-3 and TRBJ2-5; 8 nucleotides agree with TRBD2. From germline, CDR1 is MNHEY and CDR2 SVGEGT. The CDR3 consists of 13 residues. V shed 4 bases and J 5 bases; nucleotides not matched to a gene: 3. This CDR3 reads CASSSTSAETQYF. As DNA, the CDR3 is TGTGCCAGCAGTTCGACTAGCGCGGAGACCCAGTACTTC.

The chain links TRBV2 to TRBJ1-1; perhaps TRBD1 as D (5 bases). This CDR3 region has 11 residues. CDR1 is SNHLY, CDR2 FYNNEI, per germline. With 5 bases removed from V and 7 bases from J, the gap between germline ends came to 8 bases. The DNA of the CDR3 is TGTGCCAGCAGTACGGGGGTTGAAGCTTTCTTT. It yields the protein CASSTGVEAFF.

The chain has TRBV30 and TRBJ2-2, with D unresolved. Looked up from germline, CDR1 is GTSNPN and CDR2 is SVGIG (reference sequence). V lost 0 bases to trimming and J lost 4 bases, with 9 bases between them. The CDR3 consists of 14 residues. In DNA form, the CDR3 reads TGTGCCTGGAGTGTAACGATCGCCACCGGGGAGCTGTTTTTT. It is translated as CAWSVTIATGELFF.

In DNA form, the CDR3 reads TGTGCCAGCTCACCGGGACGACTAAGCCCTAACTATGGCTACACCTTC. Encoded protein: CASSPGRLSPNYGYTF. The J gene is TRBJ1-2, the V gene TRBV18; TRBD1 might be the D (5 bases). The CDR3 runs 16 residues. V dropped 3 bases and J dropped 0 bases, with 14 bases sitting between them. CDR1 KGHSH and CDR2 LQKENI come from the germline V gene.

This CDR3 reads CASSLALGYQPQHF. The CDR3 nucleotides read TGTGCCAGCAGTTTAGCCCTGGGGTATCAGCCCCAGCATTTT. This chain connects TRBV28 to TRBJ1-5, with D unclear. V gave up 2 bases and J gave up 5 bases, with 10 bases separating them. CDR3 length: 14 residues. CDR1 is MDHEN and CDR2 is SYDVKM in the germline V gene.

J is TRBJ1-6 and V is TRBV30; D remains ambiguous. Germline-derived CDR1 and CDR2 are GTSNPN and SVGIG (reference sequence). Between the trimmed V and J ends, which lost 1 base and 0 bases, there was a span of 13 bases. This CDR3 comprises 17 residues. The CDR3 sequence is CAWSEDLTRSYNSPLHF. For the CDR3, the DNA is TGTGCCTGGAGTGAAGACTTGACCCGCTCCTATAATTCACCCCTCCACTTT. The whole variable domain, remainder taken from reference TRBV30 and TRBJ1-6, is SQTIHQWPATLVQPVGSPLSLECTVEGTSNPNLYWYRQAAGRGLQLLFYSVGIGQISSEVPQNLSASRPQDRQFILSSKKLLLSDSGFYLCAWSEDLTRSYNSPLHFGNGTRLTVT.

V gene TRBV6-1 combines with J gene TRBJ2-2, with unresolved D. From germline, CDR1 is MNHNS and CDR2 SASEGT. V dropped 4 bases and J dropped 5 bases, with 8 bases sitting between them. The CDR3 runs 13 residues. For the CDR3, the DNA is TGTGCCAGCAGTGGCAGGCTAACCGGGGAGCTGTTTTTT. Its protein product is CASSGRLTGELFF.

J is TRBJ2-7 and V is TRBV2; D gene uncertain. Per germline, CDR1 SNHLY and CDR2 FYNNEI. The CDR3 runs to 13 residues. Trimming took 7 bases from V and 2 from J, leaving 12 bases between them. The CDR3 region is CASTFDPTYEQYF. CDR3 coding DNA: TGTGCCAGCACCTTCGACCCCACCTACGAGCAGTACTTC.

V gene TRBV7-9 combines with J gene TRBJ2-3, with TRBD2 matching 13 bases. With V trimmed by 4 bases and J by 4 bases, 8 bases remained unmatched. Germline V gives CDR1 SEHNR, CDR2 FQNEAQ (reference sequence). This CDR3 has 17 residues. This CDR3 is CASSSRTSGSIADTQYF. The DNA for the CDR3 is TGTGCCAGCAGCTCCAGGACTAGCGGGAGTATAGCAGATACGCAGTATTTT.

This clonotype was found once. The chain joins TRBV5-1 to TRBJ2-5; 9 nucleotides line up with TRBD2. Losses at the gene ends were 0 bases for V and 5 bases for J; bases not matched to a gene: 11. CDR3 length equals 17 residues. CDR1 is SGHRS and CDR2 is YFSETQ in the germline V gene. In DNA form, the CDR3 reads TGCGCCAGCAGCTTGGGGGCGGGAGGGCTCGAGGCGGAGACCCAGTACTTC. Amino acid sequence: CASSLGAGGLEAETQYF.

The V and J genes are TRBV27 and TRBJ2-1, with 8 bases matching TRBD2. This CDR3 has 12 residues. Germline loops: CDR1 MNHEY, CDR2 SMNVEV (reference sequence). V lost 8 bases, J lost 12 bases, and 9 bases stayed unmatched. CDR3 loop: CASGLQGLGQFF. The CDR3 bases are TGTGCCAGCGGATTGCAGGGACTAGGGCAGTTCTTC.